The T cell receptor beta chain described here comes from a study of response to subunit inactivated influenza vaccine. The study, taken as a whole, reports: Authors proposed each seasonal influenza vaccination draws in few new T cells.

This clonotype was counted only a few times. Its antigen is not known. Using its own MiXCR run on the RT-PCR reads, TCRdb lists one record per CDR3 protein. Of around 490,000 distinct CDR3 sequences in the sample, 7.5% to 8.5% were seen once. The sequenced sample was PBMCs from blood, obtained roughly 24 months after vaccination. The clonotype comes from a man aged 50-75 years who received an inactivated influenza vaccine.

The CDR3 coding sequence is TGCGCCAGCAGCCCTAGGAGCGGACAGCCAAAGAATTCACCCCTCCACTTT. Its translation is CASSPRSGQPKNSPLHF. The rearrangement joins TRBV5-1 to TRBJ1-6; D is perhaps TRBD1 (6 bases). Trimming shortened V by 4 bases and J by 7 bases, and 21 bases separated the two germline ends. In germline, CDR1 is SGHRS, CDR2 YFSETQ. The CDR3 spans 17 residues.